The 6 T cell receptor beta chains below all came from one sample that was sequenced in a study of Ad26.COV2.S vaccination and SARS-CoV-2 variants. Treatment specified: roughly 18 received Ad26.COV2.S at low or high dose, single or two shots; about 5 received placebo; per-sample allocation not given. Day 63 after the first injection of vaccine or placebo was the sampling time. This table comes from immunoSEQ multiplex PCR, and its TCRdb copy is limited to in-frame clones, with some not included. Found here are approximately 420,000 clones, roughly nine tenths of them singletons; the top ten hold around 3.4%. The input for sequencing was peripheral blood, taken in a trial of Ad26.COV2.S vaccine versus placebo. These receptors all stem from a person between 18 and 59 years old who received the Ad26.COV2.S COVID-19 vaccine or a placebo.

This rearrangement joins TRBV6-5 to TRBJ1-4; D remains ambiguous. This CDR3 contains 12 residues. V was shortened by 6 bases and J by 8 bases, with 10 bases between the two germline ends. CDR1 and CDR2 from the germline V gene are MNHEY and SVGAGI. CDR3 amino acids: CASSDVGEKLFF. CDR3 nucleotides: TGTGCCAGCAGCGACGTTGGAGAAAAACTGTTTTTT.

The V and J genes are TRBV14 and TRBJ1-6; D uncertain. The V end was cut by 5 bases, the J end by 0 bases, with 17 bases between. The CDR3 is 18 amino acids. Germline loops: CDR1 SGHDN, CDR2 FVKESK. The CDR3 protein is CASSTRRGGSSYNSPLHF. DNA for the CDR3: TGTGCCAGCAGCACCCGAAGAGGTGGGAGCTCCTATAATTCACCCCTCCACTTT.

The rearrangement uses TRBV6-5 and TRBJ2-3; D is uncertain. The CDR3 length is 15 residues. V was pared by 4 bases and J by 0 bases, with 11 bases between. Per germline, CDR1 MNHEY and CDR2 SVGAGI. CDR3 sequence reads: CASSSTPASTDTQYF. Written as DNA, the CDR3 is TGTGCCAGCAGTTCGACCCCCGCTAGCACAGATACGCAGTATTTT.

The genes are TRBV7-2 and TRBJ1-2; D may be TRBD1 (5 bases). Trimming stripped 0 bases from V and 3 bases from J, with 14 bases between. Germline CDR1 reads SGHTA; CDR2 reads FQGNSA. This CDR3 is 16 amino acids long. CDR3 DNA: TGTGCCAGCAGCTTAGCGATGGGACCGAGAGACTATGGCTACACCTTC. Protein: CASSLAMGPRDYGYTF. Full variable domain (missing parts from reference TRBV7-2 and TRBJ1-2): GAGVSQSPSNKVTEKGKDVELRCDPISGHTALYWYRQSLGQGLEFLIYFQGNSAPDKSGLPSDRFSAERTGGSVSTLTIQRTQQEDSAVYLCASSLAMGPRDYGYTFGSGTRLTVV.

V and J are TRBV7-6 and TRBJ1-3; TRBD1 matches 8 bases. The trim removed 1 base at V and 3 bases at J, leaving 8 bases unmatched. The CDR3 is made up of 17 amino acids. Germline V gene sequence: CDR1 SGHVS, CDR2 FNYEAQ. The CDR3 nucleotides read TGTGCCAGCAGCTTAGACCCCCCGACAGGGGTTGGAAACACCATATATTTT. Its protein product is CASSLDPPTGVGNTIYF. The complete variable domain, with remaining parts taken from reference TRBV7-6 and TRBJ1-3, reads GAGVSQSPRYKVTKRGQDVALRCDPISGHVSLYWYRQALGQGPEFLTYFNYEAQQDKSGLPNDRFSAERPEGSISTLTIQRTEQRDSAMYRCASSLDPPTGVGNTIYFGEGSWLTVV.

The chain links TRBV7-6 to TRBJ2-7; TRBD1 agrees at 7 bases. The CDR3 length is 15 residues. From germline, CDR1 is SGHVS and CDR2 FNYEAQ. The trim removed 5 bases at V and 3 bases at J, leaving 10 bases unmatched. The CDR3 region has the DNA TGTGCCAGCAGCCCAGAGGGGGACAGCTTCTACGAGCAGTACTTC. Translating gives CASSPEGDSFYEQYF.